Detailed here is one T cell receptor beta chain. Its antigen is unidentified. The CDR3 contains 14 residues. V lost 6 bases, J lost 5 bases, and 14 bases lay in between. Germline values: CDR1 MRHNA, CDR2 SNTAGT. This entry is derived from a study of T cells in Graves' hyperthyroidism and ophthalmopathy. Study in general: It was at initial diagnosis, before any treatment, that peripheral blood was collected. Study results and limitations: Most thyroid clonotypes that were expanded above 0.001 also turned up in blood.

Researchers took RNA transcripts and amplified the TCR beta CDR3 regions from them. A set of HTBI primers served as the primers for a first-round RT-PCR of the TCR CDR3. TCRdb used MiXCR to reprocess the multiplex PCR reads, holding one entry per CDR3 protein. The table lists approximately 510,000 distinct CDR3 sequences, 20% of them singletons. For the diagnoses, clinical symptoms, serum thyroxine and TRAb, thyroid ultrasound and orbital computed tomography were used. The source of the PBMCs was 8.5 to 10 ml of fresh peripheral blood. The TCR comes from a man younger than 30 with Graves' hyperthyroidism. The V gene is TRBV6-4, the J gene TRBJ1-5; weak D call: TRBD1 (6 bases). Sequencing was carried out using blood. The CDR3 protein is CASSPSGAHQPQHF. The CDR3 nucleotides read TGTGCCAGCAGCCCCTCAGGGGCCCATCAGCCCCAGCATTTT.